This TCR beta chain was sequenced during a study of human T cells and chemical hapten exposure. The library put unique molecular identifiers onto individual cDNA molecules. A single record per CDR3 protein comes from TCRdb applying MiXCR to the RACE reads. The sample contains 100,000 or so distinct CDR3 sequences, roughly a tenth of which appear only once. This clonotype came up many times. The junction and the germline gene differ at one end; a read error may be behind it. The time point was: patch test 1, 2 weeks after DPC sensitization. The treatment denotes: therapeutic diphenylcyclopropenone sensitization with weekly scalp DPC. Each patch test followed a blood draw. The sequencing used whole blood, collected in connection with sensitization to the hapten diphenylcyclopropenone (DPC). The receptor comes from a man in his forties or fifties with alopecia areata. Some clones in this sample may be carry-over from other donors' samples.

CDR3 sequence: CASSLATDTQYF. The CDR3 DNA sequence: TGCGCCAGCAGCTTGGCCACAGATACGCAGTATTTT. The chain has TRBV7-6 and TRBJ2-3; D is ambiguous. Germline V gives CDR1 SGHVS, CDR2 FNYEAQ. The CDR3 sequence is 12 residues long.